The clone carrying this T cell receptor beta chain turned up a few times. Its antigen remains unknown. This CDR3 contains 18 residues. Germline CDR1 is SGHNT and CDR2 is YYREEE (reference sequence). Unmatched junction bases numbered 11, after V lost 1 base and J lost 1 base. This sample is part of a study of T cells after yellow fever vaccination. TCR cDNA was made by 5'RACE template switching, adding a universal primer site and UMIs. TCRdb reprocessed the 5' RACE reads with MiXCR, giving one entry per CDR3 protein. This sample has 300,000 to 400,000 distinct CDR3 sequences, with around 4.1% found just once. Study results and caveats: The booster saw the reappearance of most primary-vaccination clones (approximately 96% CD4, 88% CD8).

This TCR came from a man younger than 30 who received the YFV17D yellow fever vaccine. The sample in question was PBMCs, obtained 5 days after the yellow fever booster vaccination. This sequence joins TRBV5-4 and TRBJ1-1; 9 positions agree with TRBD1. The CDR3: CASSLKKTGGLGNTEAFF. CDR3 nucleotides: TGTGCCAGCAGCTTGAAAAAGACAGGGGGTTTGGGGAACACTGAAGCTTTCTTT.